Following are 11 T cell receptor beta chains from one sample sequenced in a study of control samples from healthy donors and cancer patients. Measured with immunoSEQ multiplex PCR; TCRdb has only the in-frame clones, and not every one. The sample lists 170,000 or so clones; roughly 93% were seen once. Sequenced: blood. The source is a young man in good health.

The chain joins TRBV24-1 to TRBJ1-2; the match to TRBD1 covers 7 bases. The germline gives CDR1 KGHDR, CDR2 SFDVKD. The length of the CDR3 is 16 residues. V was pared by 3 bases and J by 1 base, with 7 bases of the junction left unmatched. The CDR3 spells CATSDRDSYFNYGYTF. The CDR3 DNA is TGTGCCACCAGTGATCGGGACAGCTACTTTAACTATGGCTACACCTTC.

This rearrangement joins TRBV4-1 to TRBJ1-2; TRBD1 agrees at 7 bases. The CDR3 is 16 residues long. Germline V CDR1 and CDR2: MGHRA, YSYEKL. With 1 base clipped from V and 4 bases from J, the junction kept 9 bases outside the gene matches. The CDR3 nucleotides read TGCGCCAGCAGCCAAGGTGAGGGGGCCCCGCTCTATGGCTACACCTTC. Its protein is CASSQGEGAPLYGYTF.

The rearrangement uses TRBV2 and TRBJ1-5; no reliable D call. V was pared by 4 bases and J by 0 bases, with 7 bases between. The CDR3 sequence is 14 residues long. Germline values: CDR1 SNHLY, CDR2 FYNNEI. The CDR3 reads CASSVSHSNQPQHF. DNA for the CDR3: TGTGCCAGCAGTGTGTCTCATAGCAATCAGCCCCAGCATTTT. Variable domain in full (rest from reference TRBV2 and TRBJ1-5): EPEVTQTPSHQVTQMGQEVILRCVPISNHLYFYWYRQILGQKVEFLVSFYNNEISEKSEIFDDQFSVERPDGSNFTLKIRSTKLEDSAMYFCASSVSHSNQPQHFGDGTRLSIL.

The rearrangement uses TRBV19 and TRBJ1-1, with D possibly being TRBD1 (5 bases). Trimming cost V 2 bases and J 7 bases, with 14 bases left between them. The CDR3 has 14 residues. Germline CDR1 LNHDA, CDR2 SQIVND (reference sequence). The CDR3 sequence: CASSISLQGFEAFF. The CDR3, as DNA: TGTGCCAGTAGTATATCGTTGCAGGGCTTTGAAGCTTTCTTT.

The V gene is TRBV10-2, the J gene TRBJ2-3; 8 bases line up with TRBD2. The CDR3 has 12 amino acids. Trimming cost V 5 bases and J 9 bases; bases outside gene matches: 4. Germline CDR1 and CDR2: WSHSY and SAAADI. The CDR3 bases are TGCGCCAGCAGTCTTTTAGCGGGGACGCAGTATTTT. Amino acid sequence: CASSLLAGTQYF.

The rearrangement links TRBV18 to TRBJ1-3; possibly TRBD1 for D (5 bases). V dropped 4 bases and J dropped 1 base, with 8 bases sitting between them. CDR1 and CDR2 (germline): KGHSH, LQKENI. This CDR3 contains 14 residues. Written as DNA, the CDR3 is TGTGCCAGCTCACAACAGGATTCTGGAAACACCATATATTTT. As protein: CASSQQDSGNTIYF.

The chain uses TRBV4-1 and TRBJ2-7, with D perhaps matching TRBD1 (8 bases). Germline CDR1 MGHRA, CDR2 YSYEKL. The length of the CDR3 is 16 residues. V lost 0 bases and J lost 5, with 17 bases in between. The CDR3 coding sequence is TGCGCCAGCAGCCAAGAGAAAAACAGGGGGGGGCACGAGCAGTACTTC. It encodes CASSQEKNRGGHEQYF.

This chain connects TRBV6-5 to TRBJ2-5; the match to TRBD1 covers 7 bases. The CDR3 loop spans 13 amino acids. V was pared by 5 bases and J by 2 bases, with 2 bases of the junction left unmatched. CDR1 MNHEY and CDR2 SVGAGI come from the germline V gene. CDR3 DNA sequence: TGTGCCAGCAGTCAGGGGGTTCAAGAGACCCAGTACTTC. This gives the protein CASSQGVQETQYF.

The chain uses TRBV27 and TRBJ2-3; no definite D call. The CDR3 length is 14 residues. Germline V gives CDR1 MNHEY, CDR2 SMNVEV (reference sequence). The germline V and J ends were trimmed by 0 bases and 1 base, with 5 bases remaining between them. CDR3 amino acids: CASSLSWGTDTQYF. The CDR3 coding sequence is TGTGCCAGCAGTTTATCATGGGGCACAGATACGCAGTATTTT.

About this clone: Other DNA sequences within the sample encode an identical CDR3. The chain has TRBV12-3 or TRBV12-4 and TRBJ2-2, with D uncertain. The CDR3 extends over 12 amino acids. Trimming took 5 bases from V and 3 from J, leaving 4 bases between them. DNA of the CDR3: TGTGCCAGCAGTCCGGACACCGGGGAGCTGTTTTTT. This translates into CASSPDTGELFF.

As to this clone: One junction end disagrees with the germline gene, perhaps due to a read error. The J gene is TRBJ2-1, the V gene TRBV19, with D possibly matching TRBD1 (5 bases). Germline V CDR1 and CDR2: LNHDA, SQIVND (reference sequence). CDR3 length equals 12 residues. The CDR3 sequence is CASRQELLYRVF. The CDR3 DNA reads as TGTGCCAGTAGACAGGAACTCCTATATAGGGTCTTC.